This T cell receptor beta chain was sequenced in a study of beta chain features in type 1 diabetes. General study points: Across all four CD4+ subsets, people with type 1 diabetes showed modestly shorter TCRB CDR3s. High TCR expression in some cells could lead to their over-representation in cDNA sequencing.

Details on this clone: Its matching antigen is unknown.

The V and J ends lost 5 bases and 4 bases, in that order; junction bases with no gene match: 4. CDR3 length equals 12 residues. In germline, CDR1 is GTSNPN, CDR2 SVGIG (reference sequence). Isolated RNA was reverse transcribed in full, so expressed TCRB transcripts were sequenced. Sequencing used immunoSEQ multiplex PCR; TCRdb keeps in-frame clones, though not all of them. This sample yields 500,000 to 850,000 clones, of which roughly 13% are seen a single time; approximately 0.042% belongs to the top ten. Sequences were obtained from naive CD4+ T cells from blood. The TCR was taken from a man in his late teens or twenties with type 1 diabetes. This rearrangement joins TRBV30 to TRBJ2-5; 7 bases fit TRBD1. Here the CDR3 reads CAWDTGAETQYF. CDR3 bases: TGTGCCTGGGATACAGGGGCAGAGACCCAGTACTTC.